The sequence of this T cell receptor (beta chain) was determined in a study of Graves' ophthalmopathy and Graves' hyperthyroidism. Study results and caveats: Using 13 signatures, a model distinguished ophthalmopathy from stable hyperthyroidism, reaching around 87% sensitivity and around 81% specificity.

All donors with ophthalmopathy were recorded as having moderate-to-severe activity, CAS ≥3, NOSPECS ≥4 and a duration under 3 months. The authors diagnosed from clinical symptoms, serum thyroxine, TRAb, thyroid ultrasound and orbital computed tomography. What supplied the PBMCs was 10 ml of fresh peripheral blood. From RNA, the CDR3 regions of TCR beta chains were amplified and sequenced. Investigators did first-round RT-PCR with HTBI primers, then second-round multiplex PCR. TCRdb processed the multiplex PCR reads anew with MiXCR; each CDR3 protein has one entry. The sample records under 350,000 distinct CDR3 sequences, 17% being singletons. A word on this clonotype: Its antigen is not identified. The junction does not match germline at one end; this may be a read error.

CDR1 SNHLY and CDR2 FYNNEI come from the germline V gene. This CDR3 is built from 14 residues. This clonotype was obtained from an adult man with Graves' ophthalmopathy. The material sequenced was peripheral blood. The chain links TRBV2 to TRBJ2-5, with D perhaps matching TRBD1 or TRBD2 (5 bases each). As DNA, the CDR3 is TGTGCCAGCAGTGATAGGGACCAGATAGAGGCCCAGTACTTC. The encoded protein is CASSDRDQIEAQYF.